This T cell receptor beta chain was sequenced in a study of T cell changes during pregnancy in multiple sclerosis (dated 2019 in TCRdb). Turning to the overall study: The study looked at changes in the T cell repertoire across pregnancy in women with multiple sclerosis.

The CDR3 starts with the cysteine, ends with the phenylalanine, and has 13 residues. Only the CDR3 DNA stays, 39 bases, in frame from base 1. CDR1 and CDR2 are read off the germline V gene (reference sequence) as GTSNPN and SVGIG. Between the V and J ends, shortened by 4 bases and 8 bases respectively, the junction contains 12 bases. As regards this clone: Its antigen remains undetermined. No qualities accompany the bases; no much larger clone lies one base away.

Libraries were made using the immunoSEQ multiplex PCR assay. TCRdb stores this immuneACCESS table with in-frame sequences only. Part of the clones is absent; in the studies checked, under half of the shortfall reflects unresolved V genes, and no reason is known for the rest. This sample has tens of thousands of clones in its table, and roughly 90% of those were observed once. The ten largest clonotypes hold less than 6.5% of the sample. Sequenced material: peripheral blood, taken in the third trimester of pregnancy. Here the chain combines TRBV30 and TRBJ1-6, with an unclear D gene assignment. The TCR comes from a female donor in good health, enrolled as a control in a pregnancy study. DNA sequence: TGTGCCTGGACGGGAGCCTGGGATTCACCCCTCCACTTT. Translated, this gives CAWTGAWDSPLHF.